This is a list of T cell receptor beta chains from one sample in a study of blood T cell repertoires in COVID-19. TCRdb keeps only in-frame clones here, not all; method: immunoSEQ multiplex PCR. The repertoire holds around 74,000 clones, with about 92% as singletons. The sequencing sample was made of peripheral blood. The receptor source for this set is a woman aged 80 or older with active or convalescent COVID-19. CDR3s include the opening cysteine and the closing phenylalanine or tryptophan. Each record gives: clone size, D gene, V gene, J gene, CDR3 length, CDR3 DNA, CDR3 protein. The D gene is left open where the match is weak. Part of the rows lack a size; the others show once, few, many or a class for expanded clones.

.	.	TRBV27	TRBJ2-2	12	TGTGCCAGCAGTTTCCTCACCGGGGAGCTGTTTTTT	CASSFLTGELFF
.	.	TRBV12-3/TRBV12-4	TRBJ1-2	13	TGTGCCAGCAGGGGAGGGGTTAACTATGGCTACACCTTC	CASRGGVNYGYTF
.	.	TRBV9	TRBJ2-3	13	TGTGCCAGCAGCGCCCACCAGGGGGGTACGCAGTATTTT	CASSAHQGGTQYF
.	TRBD1	TRBV10-3	TRBJ1-3	17	TGTGCCATCAGTGATCACCGACAGGGACTCTCTGGAAACACCATATATTTT	CAISDHRQGLSGNTIYF
few	.	TRBV7-3	TRBJ2-2	14	TGTGCCAGCAGCCTCTCGGACAGATCCGGGGAGCTGTTTTTT	CASSLSDRSGELFF
few	TRBD1	TRBV19	TRBJ1-2	15	TGTGCCAGTAGTAATCTGGGACAGGGAAACTATGGCTACACCTTC	CASSNLGQGNYGYTF
.	.	TRBV19	TRBJ1-5	15	TGTGCCAGTAGTATAGATCCGGTTAGCAATCAGCCCCAGCATTTT	CASSIDPVSNQPQHF
.	.	TRBV13	TRBJ2-5	15	TGTGCCAGCAGCTTTAATTGGGCAGGCCGGGAGACCCAGTACTTC	CASSFNWAGRETQYF
once	.	TRBV2	TRBJ1-1	13	TGTGCCATCCCGTGGGCCGGGGACACTGAAGCTTTCTTT	CAIPWAGDTEAFF
.	TRBD2	TRBV14	TRBJ2-3	15	TGTGCCAGCAGCCGGGCGGGGGGTCCCACAGATACGCAGTATTTT	CASSRAGGPTDTQYF
.	.	TRBV28	TRBJ1-1	15	TGTGCCAGCAGTCCCTGGGGGGGAGTGAACACTGAAGCTTTCTTT	CASSPWGGVNTEAFF
.	TRBD2	TRBV5-4	TRBJ2-3	16	TGTGCCAGCAGACCCGGGACTAGCGCTGTTACAGATACGCAGTATTTT	CASRPGTSAVTDTQYF
.	.	TRBV3-1/TRBV3-2	TRBJ1-1	12	TGTGCCAGCAGCCAAGCGGGAACTGAAGCTTTCTTT	CASSQAGTEAFF
.	.	TRBV5-1	TRBJ1-4	15	TGCGCCAGCAGCTCTAGTACAGGCAATAATGAAAAACTGTTTTTT	CASSSSTGNNEKLFF
.	.	TRBV30	TRBJ2-3	17	TGTGCCTGGAGTGTGGGGAGAGTACGGAAAAATACAGATACGCAGTATTTT	CAWSVGRVRKNTDTQYF
.	.	TRBV25-1	TRBJ1-1	13	TGTGCCAGCAAGGACAGCTTGAACACTGAAGCTTTCTTT	CASKDSLNTEAFF
.	.	TRBV28	TRBJ2-7	15	TGTGCCAGCAGTTCCGGGGTGTTGCTTACAGACGAGCAGTACTTC	CASSSGVLLTDEQYF
.	TRBD2	TRBV19	TRBJ2-3	14	TGTGCCAGCGGACGGGGGGGATTGACAGATACGCAGTATTTT	CASGRGGLTDTQYF
once	TRBD1	TRBV19	TRBJ1-5	14	TGTGCCAGTACCCCCGACAGGGAGGATCAGCCCCAGCATTTT	CASTPDREDQPQHF
.	TRBD1	TRBV28	TRBJ1-6	16	TGTGCCAGCAGTCTCTCCCAGGGGGCGCGGAATTCACCCCTCCACTTT	CASSLSQGARNSPLHF
.	TRBD1	TRBV6-5	TRBJ1-2	14	TGTGCCAGCAGCCCCAGACAGGGCCCCTATGGCTACACCTTC	CASSPRQGPYGYTF
.	TRBD1	TRBV29-1	TRBJ2-2	15	TGCAGCGTAGCCGAGCCGGGACAGATCACCGGGGAGCTGTTTTTT	CSVAEPGQITGELFF